One and the same sample provided the 15 T cell receptor beta chains below, sequenced in a study of T cells in localized non-small cell lung cancer. This table comes from immunoSEQ multiplex PCR, and its TCRdb copy is limited to in-frame clones, with some not included. The data show 50,000 to 70,000 clones, roughly 76% seen once. The sample in question was PBMCs, obtained before any cancer treatment. These receptors all stem from a man between 40 and 75 years old with stage II lung adenocarcinoma.

This clone was seen once. This chain uses TRBV6-4 with TRBJ2-7; 7 bases fit TRBD2. Germline trimming cut 0 bases from V and 5 bases from J; bases unmatched to any gene: 7. Germline V gene sequence: CDR1 MRHNA, CDR2 SNTAGT. The CDR3 totals 15 residues. The CDR3: CASSDSMGGSHEQYF. CDR3 DNA: TGTGCCAGCAGTGACTCGATGGGGGGGAGCCACGAGCAGTACTTC.

The chain links TRBV5-6 to TRBJ2-7, with TRBD2 identical over 8 bases. V shed 3 bases and J 3 bases; nucleotides not matched to a gene: 11. The CDR3 sequence is 16 residues long. From germline, CDR1 is SGHDT and CDR2 YYEEEE. The DNA for the CDR3 is TGTGCCAGCAGCTGGACCCTCAGCGGGAGATTCTACGAGCAGTACTTC. Translation gives CASSWTLSGRFYEQYF.

V usage is TRBV18 and J usage is TRBJ2-1; 10 nucleotides agree with TRBD2. Germline CDR1 and CDR2: KGHSH and LQKENI. CDR3 length: 16 residues. Germline trimming cut 8 bases from V and 9 bases from J; bases unmatched to any gene: 16. CDR3 DNA sequence: TGTGCCAGCCCCTCGGGGGTAGCGGGAGGATCGGGTGAGCAGTTCTTC. It yields the protein CASPSGVAGGSGEQFF.

The chain combines TRBV7-2 with TRBJ1-2; 7 nucleotides align to TRBD1. V shed 6 bases, J shed 0 bases, and the junction held 4 bases outside the gene matches. There are 14 residues in the CDR3. Germline-derived CDR1 and CDR2 are SGHTA and FQGNSA. The DNA of the CDR3 is TGTGCCAGCAGTCCTCAGGGGGCTAACTATGGCTACACCTTC. It specifies CASSPQGANYGYTF. Full variable domain (outside the CDR3, taken from reference TRBV7-2 and TRBJ1-2): GAGVSQSPSNKVTEKGKDVELRCDPISGHTALYWYRQSLGQGLEFLIYFQGNSAPDKSGLPSDRFSAERTGGSVSTLTIQRTQQEDSAVYLCASSPQGANYGYTFGSGTRLTVV.

This chain uses TRBV7-9 with TRBJ2-7; D might be TRBD1 (5 bases). The CDR3 has 14 residues. Per germline, CDR1 SEHNR and CDR2 FQNEAQ (reference sequence). V lost 2 bases, J lost 5 bases, and 13 bases lay in between. DNA of the CDR3: TGTGCCAGCAGCTTAAAGGCCAGGGTCAACGAGCAGTACTTC. It codes for CASSLKARVNEQYF.

In this sample, this clone turned up a few times. The chain couples TRBV5-6 to TRBJ2-1; D gene unclear. There are 11 residues in the CDR3. V dropped 2 bases and J dropped 11 bases, with 8 bases sitting between them. Germline V gives CDR1 SGHDT, CDR2 YYEEEE. In DNA, the CDR3 is TGTGCCAGCAGCTTTGAGCGTCAGCAGTTCTTC. This translates into CASSFERQQFF.

This rearrangement joins TRBV7-6 to TRBJ1-1, with D hard to call. The CDR3 length is 17 residues. The ends were cut back, 3 bases at V and 1 base at J, with 18 bases in the middle. CDR1 and CDR2 (germline): SGHVS, FNYEAQ. Here the CDR3 DNA reads TGTGCCAGCAGCTTCAGGTCTGGAAGGGTTTCGAACACTGAAGCTTTCTTT. Translation: CASSFRSGRVSNTEAFF.

This clone is a singleton in its sample. V and J are TRBV10-3 and TRBJ2-1; D is possibly TRBD1 or TRBD2 (5 bases each). V lost 4 bases, J lost 7 bases, and 23 bases lay in between. This CDR3 comprises 17 residues. Germline CDR1 reads ENHRY; CDR2 reads SYGVKD. CDR3 residues: CAISAGAIDTPGNEQFF. The DNA for the CDR3 is TGTGCCATCAGTGCTGGGGCTATCGATACGCCGGGGAATGAGCAGTTCTTC.

V is TRBV7-2 and J is TRBJ1-1, with 7 bases fitting TRBD1. The V segment lost 5 bases and the J segment 5 bases; nucleotides outside the gene matches: 14. The germline gives CDR1 SGHTA, CDR2 FQGNSA. The CDR3 has 16 amino acids. The CDR3 loop is CASSPPRTGGRTEAFF. For the CDR3, the DNA is TGTGCCAGCAGCCCCCCCCGGACAGGTGGAAGGACTGAAGCTTTCTTT. Together with reference TRBV7-2 and TRBJ1-1, the CDR3 gives the full variable domain: GAGVSQSPSNKVTEKGKDVELRCDPISGHTALYWYRQSLGQGLEFLIYFQGNSAPDKSGLPSDRFSAERTGGSVSTLTIQRTQQEDSAVYLCASSPPRTGGRTEAFFGQGTRLTVV.

V and J are TRBV7-2 and TRBJ2-7, with TRBD2 matching 7 bases. Unmatched junction bases numbered 7, after V lost 5 bases and J lost 0 bases. CDR1 and CDR2 (germline): SGHTA, FQGNSA. The CDR3 runs to 15 residues. The CDR3 sequence is CASSRTSESSYEQYF. Written as DNA, the CDR3 is TGTGCCAGCAGCCGTACTAGCGAGAGCTCCTACGAGCAGTACTTC.

CDR3 sequence (DNA): TGTGCCAGCAGTTTAATGGGGGGGAACACTGAAGCTTTCTTT. Its protein is CASSLMGGNTEAFF. This chain uses TRBV27 with TRBJ1-1; D is perhaps TRBD1 (5 bases). Trimming took 2 bases from V and 1 from J, leaving 8 bases between them. There are 14 residues in the CDR3. The germline V gene encodes CDR1 MNHEY and CDR2 SMNVEV (reference sequence).

The chain joins TRBV10-1 to TRBJ1-5, with 10 positions matching TRBD1. The CDR3 loop spans 17 amino acids. Looked up from germline, CDR1 is WNHNN and CDR2 is SYGVQD (reference sequence). The V and J ends lost 0 bases and 6 bases, in that order; junction bases with no gene match: 8. The CDR3 protein is CASSESVDRGLIQPQHF. In DNA, the CDR3 is TGCGCCAGCAGTGAGTCGGTAGACAGGGGGCTCATTCAGCCCCAGCATTTT.

V and J are TRBV6-1 and TRBJ2-7; D may be TRBD2 (6 bases). V dropped 0 bases and J dropped 4 bases, with 13 bases sitting between them. The germline gives CDR1 MNHNS, CDR2 SASEGT. The CDR3 length is 15 residues. CDR3 nucleotide sequence: TGTGCCAGCAGTGAAGCCCGGGACTCTGCGTACGAGCAGTACTTC. Translated: CASSEARDSAYEQYF.

By frequency in the sample, this clone is medium-sized (0.01 to 0.1%). The rearrangement uses TRBV11-2 and TRBJ1-3; D gene unclear. Trimming removed 2 bases at V and 0 bases at J, with 5 bases between. Germline V gene lookup returns CDR1 SGHAT and CDR2 FQNNGV. The CDR3 totals 14 residues. The CDR3 reads CASSLSFSGNTIYF. The CDR3 DNA sequence: TGTGCCAGCAGCTTAAGTTTCTCTGGAAACACCATATATTTT.

This sequence joins TRBV18 and TRBJ2-6, with a weak D call TRBD2 (5 bases). Per germline, CDR1 KGHSH and CDR2 LQKENI. This CDR3 region has 16 residues. The V end lost 2 bases, the J end lost 0 bases, and 8 bases lay between the germline ends. CDR3 bases: TGTGCCAGCTCACCATTAGGGAGCTCTGGGGCCAACGTCCTGACTTTC. Residues: CASSPLGSSGANVLTF.